The 28 T cell receptor beta chains presented below share a single source sample, sequenced in a study of graft-versus-host responses after intestinal transplantation listed by TCRdb under 2021. Libraries were built with the immunoSEQ multiplex PCR assay. TCRdb carries this immuneACCESS record with in-frame sequences only. Its versions omit some clonotypes, under half of them owing to an unresolved V gene in the studies checked, with the rest unexplained. The sample records about 36,000 clones, roughly 94% of which are singletons. Of the sample, about 0.22% is held by the ten largest clones. Their recognized antigens are unknown. The meaning of the sample's time point label: cells obtained before transplantation from donor or recipient. Sample: unstimulated CD4+ T cells sorted from spleen or lymph node cells, taken before transplant. The receptors shown here come from a human donor who was the organ donor for an intestinal transplant.

The chain employs TRBV19 and TRBJ2-7, with a weak D call TRBD1 (8 bases). Germline CDR1 reads LNHDA; CDR2 reads SQIVND (reference sequence). This CDR3 has 16 amino acids. Deletions cut 5 bases from V and 5 bases from J, with 22 bases between. CDR3 DNA sequence: TGTGCCAGTAGTGCTCGAGGACAGGGAGGGTCGAACGAGCAGTACTTC. Protein product: CASSARGQGGSNEQYF.

The J gene is TRBJ1-1, the V gene TRBV4-3; TRBD1 agrees at 7 bases. CDR1 is LGHNA, CDR2 YSLEER, per germline. The length of the CDR3 is 15 residues. Trimming cost V 0 bases and J 1 base; bases outside gene matches: 2. CDR3 in amino acids: CASSQDRGENTEAFF. For the CDR3, the DNA is TGCGCCAGCAGCCAAGACAGGGGGGAGAACACTGAAGCTTTCTTT.

The gene calls are TRBV7-2 and TRBJ2-3; D might be TRBD2 (7 bases). V gave up 1 base and J gave up 2 bases, with 19 bases separating them. The germline gives CDR1 SGHTA, CDR2 FQGNSA. CDR3 size: 18 residues. This CDR3 is CASSLVNWGGANTDTQYF. CDR3 sequence (DNA): TGTGCCAGCAGCTTAGTTAATTGGGGGGGGGCTAACACAGATACGCAGTATTTT.

The chain has TRBV29-1 and TRBJ1-1, with 7 nucleotides matching TRBD1. V trimming: 7 bases; J trimming: 4 bases; junction bases outside the gene matches: 9. The CDR3 has 13 amino acids. In germline, CDR1 is SQVTM, CDR2 ANQGSEA. CDR3 bases: TGCAGCGCACGACAGGGAGCGGGCACTGAAGCTTTCTTT. Translating gives CSARQGAGTEAFF. The variable domain in full, with the rest retrieved from reference TRBV29-1 and TRBJ1-1, is SAVISQKPSRDICQRGTSLTIQCQVDSQVTMMFWYRQQPGQSLTLIATANQGSEATYESGFVIDKFPISRPNLTFSTLTVSNMSPEDSSIYLCSARQGAGTEAFFGQGTRLTVV.

This chain connects TRBV19 to TRBJ2-5; D remains ambiguous. The CDR3 runs to 13 residues. V lost 4 bases and J lost 4, with 10 bases in between. The germline V gene encodes CDR1 LNHDA and CDR2 SQIVND (reference sequence). The CDR3 loop reads CASSKELGETQYF. The CDR3 DNA reads TGTGCCAGTAGTAAGGAACTGGGAGAGACCCAGTACTTC.

J is TRBJ2-3 and V is TRBV7-9; TRBD2 matches at 8 bases. There are 15 residues in the CDR3. Germline V gene sequence: CDR1 SEHNR, CDR2 FQNEAQ (reference sequence). The junction had 6 bases not matched to a gene; V was cut back by 3 bases and J by 4 bases. Here the CDR3 reads CASSLERGLSDTQYF. CDR3 bases: TGTGCCAGCAGCTTGGAGCGGGGGCTTTCAGATACGCAGTATTTT.

This rearrangement joins TRBV7-4 to TRBJ1-2; D unresolved. Germline CDR1 is SGHVT and CDR2 is SQSDAQ. Trimming took 6 bases from V and 5 from J, leaving 10 bases between them. CDR3 length: 12 residues. CDR3 nucleotides: TGTGCCAGCAGGCCCGGGATATATGGCTACACCTTC. It yields the protein CASRPGIYGYTF.

The chain joins TRBV18 to TRBJ2-1; 14 bases match TRBD2. Germline trimming cut 6 bases from V and 7 bases from J; bases unmatched to any gene: 8. The CDR3 spans 16 residues. Germline V gene sequence: CDR1 KGHSH, CDR2 LQKENI. The CDR3 DNA is TGTGCCAGCTCCGCTGGACTAGCGGGGGGCGGGAATGAGCAGTTCTTC. Encoded protein: CASSAGLAGGGNEQFF.

The V and J genes are TRBV19 and TRBJ2-1, with 7 bases that match TRBD1. Germline V gives CDR1 LNHDA, CDR2 SQIVND (reference sequence). The CDR3 runs 15 residues. V lost 6 bases to trimming and J lost 2 bases; unmatched junction nucleotides: 7. The DNA for the CDR3 is TGTGCCAGTAGCCAGACAGGGCATACCTACAATGAGCAGTTCTTC. Its translation: CASSQTGHTYNEQFF. The full variable domain, rest sourced from reference TRBV19 and TRBJ2-1, is DGGITQSPKYLFRKEGQNVTLSCEQNLNHDAMYWYRQDPGQGLRLIYYSQIVNDFQKGDIAEGYSVSREKKESFPLTVTSAQKNPTAFYLCASSQTGHTYNEQFFGPGTRLTVL.

CDR3 sequence reads: CASSGGYGYTF. DNA for the CDR3: TGTGCCAGCAGTGGGGGGTATGGCTACACCTTC. V usage is TRBV2 and J usage is TRBJ1-2, with a possible D match to TRBD1 (5 bases). Trimming took 4 bases from V and 5 from J, leaving 5 bases between them. The CDR3 loop spans 11 amino acids. The germline V gene has CDR1 SNHLY and CDR2 FYNNEI. Filled out from reference TRBV2 and TRBJ1-2, the complete variable domain reads EPEVTQTPSHQVTQMGQEVILRCVPISNHLYFYWYRQILGQKVEFLVSFYNNEISEKSEIFDDQFSVERPDGSNFTLKIRSTKLEDSAMYFCASSGGYGYTFGSGTRLTVV.

This clone was observed a single time. In nucleotides, the CDR3 is TGTGCCAGCAGCGGTAGTGGGGCGTCTAATGAAAAACTGTTTTTT. Amino acids: CASSGSGASNEKLFF. The rearrangement joins TRBV27 to TRBJ1-4, with D perhaps TRBD1 (5 bases). The V gene's germline CDR1 is MNHEY and CDR2 SMNVEV (reference sequence). V was cut by 6 bases and J by 3 bases, with 14 bases left in between. CDR3 size: 15 residues. The full variable domain, in which reference TRBV27 and TRBJ1-4 provide the parts outside the CDR3, is EAQVTQNPRYLITVTGKKLTVTCSQNMNHEYMSWYRQDPGLGLRQIYYSMNVEVTDKGDVPEGYKVSRKEKRNFPLILESPSPNQTSLYFCASSGSGASNEKLFFGSGTQLSVL.

The chain employs TRBV6-5 and TRBJ1-1, with 8 positions matching TRBD1. This CDR3 has 14 amino acids. With V trimmed by 6 bases and J by 3 bases, 6 bases remained unmatched. CDR1 and CDR2 (germline): MNHEY, SVGAGI. CDR3 region: CASRYRGWDTEAFF. The CDR3 DNA sequence: TGTGCCAGCAGGTACAGGGGGTGGGACACTGAAGCTTTCTTT.

This clone was counted a single time. The rearrangement links TRBV10-3 to TRBJ1-6; unclear D gene. The ends were cut back, 3 bases at V and 8 bases at J, with 8 bases in the middle. Germline assignment: CDR1 ENHRY and CDR2 SYGVKD. The CDR3 spans 13 residues. The CDR3 region has the DNA TGTGCCATCAGTGACGAGGGATATTCACCCCTCCACTTT. It encodes CAISDEGYSPLHF.

V gene TRBV6-5 combines with J gene TRBJ1-2, with D possibly matching TRBD1 (6 bases). The germline CDR1 and CDR2 sequences are MNHEY and SVGAGI. CDR3 length: 12 amino acids. Trimming pared 5 bases from V and 7 bases from J, leaving 11 bases between. The CDR3 DNA is TGTGCCAGCAGTCTACAGGGCTTTGGCTACACCTTC. As protein: CASSLQGFGYTF.

This clone was found a few times. V and J are TRBV20-1 and TRBJ1-1; the D is unclear. CDR1 and CDR2 (germline): DFQATT, SNEGSKA (reference sequence). Trimming took 3 bases from V and 8 from J, leaving 10 bases between them. This CDR3 is 11 amino acids long. This CDR3 reads CSARLDREAFF. The CDR3 DNA reads as TGCAGTGCTAGGTTAGACCGGGAAGCTTTCTTT.

The chain uses TRBV5-5 and TRBJ2-7; perhaps TRBD2 as D (7 bases). V was shortened by 0 bases and J by 3 bases, with 19 bases between the two germline ends. Germline lookup yields CDR1 SGHKS and CDR2 YYEKEE (reference sequence). This CDR3 has 17 amino acids. CDR3: CASSLEDWGGPYYEQYF. The CDR3 DNA is TGTGCCAGCAGCTTGGAAGATTGGGGGGGGCCCTACTACGAGCAGTACTTC.

The chain recombines TRBV5-1 with TRBJ1-1; possible D gene TRBD1, 6 bases. Per the germline V gene, CDR1 is SGHRS and CDR2 is YFSETQ. Trimming stripped 3 bases from V and 0 bases from J, with 12 bases between. CDR3 size: 15 residues. CDR3 in DNA: TGCGCCAGCAGCTCCCGGGGGGGGCTGAACACTGAAGCTTTCTTT. This codes for CASSSRGGLNTEAFF. The full variable domain, its missing parts supplied by reference TRBV5-1 and TRBJ1-1, is KAGVTQTPRYLIKTRGQQVTLSCSPISGHRSVSWYQQTPGQGLQFLFEYFSETQRNKGNFPGRFSGRQFSNSRSEMNVSTLELGDSALYLCASSSRGGLNTEAFFGQGTRLTVV.

This clone has a single count. The rearrangement links TRBV6-5 to TRBJ2-3; 9 nucleotides line up with TRBD2. Losses at the gene ends were 2 bases for V and 5 bases for J; bases not matched to a gene: 5. The CDR3 spans 15 residues. CDR1 and CDR2 (germline): MNHEY, SVGAGI. The CDR3 nucleotides read TGTGCCAGCAGTTACCCCAGCGGGGGGAAAGATACGCAGTATTTT. Translating gives CASSYPSGGKDTQYF.

The genes are TRBV6-5 and TRBJ2-7; TRBD1 is a possible D gene (5 bases). The CDR3 is 14 amino acids. Trimming removed 6 bases at V and 0 bases at J, with 12 bases between. CDR1 MNHEY and CDR2 SVGAGI come from the germline V gene. The DNA for the CDR3 is TGTGCCAGCAGGCGATACAGGAGCTCCTACGAGCAGTACTTC. Protein product: CASRRYRSSYEQYF.

The chain employs TRBV28 and TRBJ1-6; 7 nucleotides match TRBD1. CDR1 is MDHEN, CDR2 SYDVKM, per germline. This CDR3 comprises 15 residues. J lost 7 bases, V lost 8 bases, and 11 bases had no gene match. The chain's CDR3 is CASFTATGLNSPLHF. CDR3 coding DNA: TGTGCCAGCTTCACCGCGACAGGGCTCAATTCACCCCTCCACTTT.

This CDR3 is CASSLFTTRRETQYF. Here the CDR3 DNA reads TGTGCCAGCAGCTTGTTCACCACGCGAAGGGAGACCCAGTACTTC. The genes are TRBV5-4 and TRBJ2-5, with D uncertain. The CDR3 has 15 amino acids. Germline V gene sequence: CDR1 SGHNT, CDR2 YYREEE (reference sequence). V lost 1 base to trimming and J lost 5 bases, with 15 bases between them.

The rearrangement joins TRBV6-5 to TRBJ1-3; D gene ambiguous. The CDR3 is made up of 16 amino acids. Germline V lookup: CDR1 MNHEY, CDR2 SVGAGI. V lost 0 bases and J 0 bases, leaving 9 bases between the germline ends. The CDR3 DNA is TGTGCCAGCAGTTACTCGTTATGGGGCTCTGGAAACACCATATATTTT. It codes for CASSYSLWGSGNTIYF.

The chain joins TRBV7-2 to TRBJ1-5; a weak D match, TRBD1 (5 bases). In germline, CDR1 is SGHTA, CDR2 FQGNSA. This CDR3 has 14 amino acids. V was pared by 6 bases and J by 0 bases, with 9 bases between. CDR3 in DNA: TGTGCCAGCAGGGGGCCCGGTAGCAATCAGCCCCAGCATTTT. Protein sequence: CASRGPGSNQPQHF.

The chain uses TRBV7-9 and TRBJ2-3, with TRBD2 matching 9 bases. Trimming took 5 bases from V and 2 from J; bases not matched to a gene: 17. Germline CDR1 SEHNR, CDR2 FQNEAQ (reference sequence). The CDR3 totals 19 residues. The CDR3 DNA reads as TGTGCCAGCAGCCGACGGGGCGGGGGGGCCCTGTCTCTCACAGATACGCAGTATTTT. Its protein product is CASSRRGGGALSLTDTQYF.

A single count supports this clone. The genes are TRBV7-9 and TRBJ1-1, with a weak D call TRBD1 (6 bases). The CDR3 contains 16 residues. Trimming cost V 1 base and J 1 base, with 13 bases left between them. CDR1 is SEHNR and CDR2 is FQNEAQ in the germline V gene (reference sequence). In DNA, the CDR3 is TGTGCCAGCAGCTTAGGGCACAGGGATCAGAACACTGAAGCTTTCTTT. Translating it yields CASSLGHRDQNTEAFF.

This chain uses TRBV6-6 with TRBJ2-3; TRBD2 agrees at 8 bases. The CDR3 covers 12 residues. Germline assignment: CDR1 MNHNY and CDR2 SVGAGI (reference sequence). Trimming removed 6 bases from V and 4 bases from J; junction bases left unmatched: 0. The CDR3 loop is CASRTSADTQYF. In nucleotides, the CDR3 is TGTGCCAGCAGGACTAGCGCAGATACGCAGTATTTT.

This clone appeared a single time. V usage is TRBV6-1 and J usage is TRBJ1-2; 9 bases align to TRBD1. Germline CDR1 and CDR2: MNHNS and SASEGT. The CDR3 extends over 13 amino acids. Trimming at V came to 3 bases and at J to 7 bases, leaving 3 bases not matched to a gene. The DNA for the CDR3 is TGTGCCAGCAGTGAGGACAGGGGACGTGGCTACACCTTC. The encoded protein is CASSEDRGRGYTF.

DNA for the CDR3: TGCGCCAGCAGCTTGGCCCAAGGGGTTGGAAACACCATATATTTT. Translating it yields CASSLAQGVGNTIYF. The chain couples TRBV5-1 to TRBJ1-3, with D maybe TRBD1 (5 bases). Germline assignment: CDR1 SGHRS and CDR2 YFSETQ. Trimming cost V 0 bases and J 3 bases, with 10 bases left between them. The CDR3 runs 15 residues.